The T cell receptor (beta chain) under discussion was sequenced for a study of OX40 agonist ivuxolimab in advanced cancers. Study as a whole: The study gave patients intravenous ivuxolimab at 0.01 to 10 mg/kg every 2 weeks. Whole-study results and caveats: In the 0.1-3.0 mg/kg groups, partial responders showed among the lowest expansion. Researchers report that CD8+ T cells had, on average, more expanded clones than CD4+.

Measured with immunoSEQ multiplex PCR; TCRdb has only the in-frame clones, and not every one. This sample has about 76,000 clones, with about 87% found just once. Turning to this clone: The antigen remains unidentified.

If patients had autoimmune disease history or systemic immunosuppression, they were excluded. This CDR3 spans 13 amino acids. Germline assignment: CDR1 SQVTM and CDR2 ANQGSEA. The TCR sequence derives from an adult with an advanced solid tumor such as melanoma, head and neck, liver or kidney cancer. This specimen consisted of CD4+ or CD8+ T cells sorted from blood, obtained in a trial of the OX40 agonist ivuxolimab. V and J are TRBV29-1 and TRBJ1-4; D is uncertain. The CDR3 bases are TGCAGTGTGGGAGAGACAACTAATGAAAAACTGTTTTTT. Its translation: CSVGETTNEKLFF. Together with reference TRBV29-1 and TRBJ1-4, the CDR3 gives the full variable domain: SAVISQKPSRDICQRGTSLTIQCQVDSQVTMMFWYRQQPGQSLTLIATANQGSEATYESGFVIDKFPISRPNLTFSTLTVSNMSPEDSSIYLCSVGETTNEKLFFGSGTQLSVL.